A single sample is the source of the 9 T cell receptor beta chains below, sequenced in a study of cytomegalovirus exposure and HLA in healthy donors. PCR amplification relied on 60 Vbeta primers (plus 13 Jbeta primers). Using immunoSEQ multiplex PCR, the repertoire was profiled, and TCRdb retains in-frame clones only, with some absent. The sample includes 130,000 or so clones. The sample taken for sequencing was PBMCs. The receptors were sampled from a young woman in good health and CMV-seronegative.

This chain joins TRBV19 and TRBJ2-7, with 7 positions matching TRBD1. The germline gives CDR1 LNHDA, CDR2 SQIVND (reference sequence). J was trimmed by 5 bases and V by 6 bases; bases with no gene match: 7. The CDR3 is 13 residues long. The CDR3 loop is CASRSTGVHEQYF. The CDR3 coding sequence is TGTGCCAGTAGATCTACAGGGGTCCACGAGCAGTACTTC.

The V gene is TRBV2, the J gene TRBJ2-1; 14 nucleotides match TRBD2. Trimming cost V 4 bases and J 0 bases; bases outside gene matches: 2. Germline CDR1 is SNHLY and CDR2 is FYNNEI. This CDR3 spans 17 amino acids. CDR3 bases: TGTGCCAGCAGTGGGACTAGCGGGAGGAACTCCTACAATGAGCAGTTCTTC. Its protein is CASSGTSGRNSYNEQFF.

The rearrangement joins TRBV5-1 to TRBJ1-4; D is perhaps TRBD1 (6 bases). Trimming stripped 4 bases from V and 3 bases from J, with 10 bases between. This CDR3 contains 14 residues. CDR1 is SGHRS, CDR2 YFSETQ, per germline. CDR3 region: CASSPGQPNEKLFF. In DNA, the CDR3 is TGCGCCAGCAGCCCAGGACAGCCTAATGAAAAACTGTTTTTT.

This chain uses TRBV11-1 with TRBJ1-1, with TRBD1 matching over 8 bases. The V gene's germline CDR1 is SGHAT and CDR2 FQDESV (reference sequence). This CDR3 has 15 amino acids. The V segment lost 1 base and the J segment 5 bases; nucleotides outside the gene matches: 6. CDR3 sequence reads: CASSLENRGKTEAFF. The DNA for the CDR3 is TGTGCCAGCAGCTTAGAGAACAGGGGGAAAACTGAAGCTTTCTTT.

The chain joins TRBV28 to TRBJ2-1; 9 bases fit TRBD1. Trimming removed 3 bases from V and 6 bases from J; junction bases left unmatched: 3. The germline gives CDR1 MDHEN, CDR2 SYDVKM. The CDR3 consists of 14 residues. The CDR3: CASSFGTGLNEQFF. The CDR3 region has the DNA TGTGCCAGCAGTTTCGGGACAGGGCTCAATGAGCAGTTCTTC.

The V gene is TRBV28, the J gene TRBJ1-2; maybe TRBD1 (5 bases). The CDR3 contains 16 residues. Germline loops: CDR1 MDHEN, CDR2 SYDVKM. The V end was cut by 5 bases, the J end by 3 bases, with 19 bases between. The CDR3: CASSVPELQGYYGYTF. In nucleotides, the CDR3 is TGTGCCAGCAGTGTACCAGAACTCCAGGGTTACTATGGCTACACCTTC.

This chain connects TRBV19 to TRBJ1-2; D gene unclear. The CDR3 contains 14 residues. The ends were cut back, 5 bases at V and 4 bases at J, with 14 bases in the middle. Germline CDR1 LNHDA, CDR2 SQIVND (reference sequence). The CDR3 nucleotides are TGTGCCAGTAGTGACGGGGTAGGCGGCTATGGCTACACCTTC. Residues: CASSDGVGGYGYTF. The entire variable domain, with the rest obtained from reference TRBV19 and TRBJ1-2, is as follows: DGGITQSPKYLFRKEGQNVTLSCEQNLNHDAMYWYRQDPGQGLRLIYYSQIVNDFQKGDIAEGYSVSREKKESFPLTVTSAQKNPTAFYLCASSDGVGGYGYTFGSGTRLTVV.

The rearrangement uses TRBV12-5 and TRBJ1-2; D may be TRBD1 (6 bases). This CDR3 spans 16 amino acids. Germline-derived CDR1 and CDR2 are LGHNT and FRNRAP. Between the trimmed V and J ends, which lost 3 bases and 1 base, there was a span of 15 bases. The CDR3 coding sequence is TGTGCTAGTGGTTTCACCACAGGGACGGATAACTATGGCTACACCTTC. Its protein product is CASGFTTGTDNYGYTF.

The chain joins TRBV4-1 to TRBJ1-1; tentative D call: TRBD1 (6 bases). The CDR3 runs to 15 residues. CDR1 and CDR2 (germline): MGHRA, YSYEKL. V was trimmed by 7 bases and J by 0 bases, leaving 15 bases between them. CDR3 in amino acids: CASNHIGQLNTEAFF. The CDR3 DNA follows: TGCGCCAGCAATCATATAGGACAGCTGAACACTGAAGCTTTCTTT.